This paragraph covers one T cell receptor beta chain sequence. Its antigen is currently unknown. The sample comes from a study of T cell responses to AZD1222 COVID-19 vaccine. Study results and caveats: When two AZD1222 doses had been given, Spike-specific TCR breadth and depth rose. Most donors were white British, females outnumbered males, and clonal diversity was possibly underestimated.

V was clipped by 0 bases and J by 6 bases, with 6 bases between them. CDR1 and CDR2 (germline): LGHNA, YSLEER. The CDR3 runs 13 residues. Only in-frame clones appear in the TCRdb table, and some are missing; sequencing was by immunoSEQ multiplex PCR. The sample yields some 110,000 clones, 80% to 90% seen once. The sample consisted of peripheral blood, taken on day 0 of MenACWY control vaccination. The sequence was collected from an adult in good health. The chain is built from TRBV4-3 and TRBJ1-5; unclear D gene. CDR3 nucleotide sequence: TGCGCCAGCAGCCAAGATCATGGTCAGCCCCAGCATTTT. Translation: CASSQDHGQPQHF.